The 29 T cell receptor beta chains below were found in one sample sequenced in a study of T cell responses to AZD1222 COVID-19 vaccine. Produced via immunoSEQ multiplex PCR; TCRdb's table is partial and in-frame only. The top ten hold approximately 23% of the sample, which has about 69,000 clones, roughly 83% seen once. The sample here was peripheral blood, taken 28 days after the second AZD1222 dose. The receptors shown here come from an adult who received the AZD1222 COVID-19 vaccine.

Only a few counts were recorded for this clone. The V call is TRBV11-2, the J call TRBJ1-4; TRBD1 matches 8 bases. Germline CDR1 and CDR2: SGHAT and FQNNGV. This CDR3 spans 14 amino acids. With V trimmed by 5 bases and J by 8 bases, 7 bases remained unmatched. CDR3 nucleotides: TGTGCCAGCAGCCCAGGACAGGGAGGGGAAAAACTGTTTTTT. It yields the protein CASSPGQGGEKLFF.

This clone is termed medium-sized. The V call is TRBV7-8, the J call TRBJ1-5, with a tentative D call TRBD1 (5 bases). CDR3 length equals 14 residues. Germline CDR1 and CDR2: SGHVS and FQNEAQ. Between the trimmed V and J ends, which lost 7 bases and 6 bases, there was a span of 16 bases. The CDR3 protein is CASNGGEISQPQHF. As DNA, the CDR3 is TGTGCCAGCAACGGGGGGGAAATCAGTCAGCCCCAGCATTTT.

CDR3 DNA sequence: TGTGCCAGCAGCTTGGACAGGGGGCATACCGGGGAGCTGTTTTTT. This sequence encodes CASSLDRGHTGELFF. This rearrangement joins TRBV7-9 to TRBJ2-2; 11 bases align to TRBD1. The V segment lost 3 bases and the J segment 5 bases; nucleotides outside the gene matches: 2. Germline CDR1 SEHNR, CDR2 FQNEAQ (reference sequence). The CDR3 totals 15 residues. Full variable domain (missing parts from reference TRBV7-9 and TRBJ2-2): DTGVSQNPRHKITKRGQNVTFRCDPISEHNRLYWYRQTLGQGPEFLTYFQNEAQLEKSRLLSDRFSAERPKGSFSTLEIQRTEQGDSAMYLCASSLDRGHTGELFFGEGSRLTVL.

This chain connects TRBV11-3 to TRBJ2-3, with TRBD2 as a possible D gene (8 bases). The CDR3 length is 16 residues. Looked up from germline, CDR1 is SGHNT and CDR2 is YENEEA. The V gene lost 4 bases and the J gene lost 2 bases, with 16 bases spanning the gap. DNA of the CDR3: TGTGCCAGCAGCTCGGGACTAGGGGGCCCCACAGATACGCAGTATTTT. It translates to CASSSGLGGPTDTQYF.

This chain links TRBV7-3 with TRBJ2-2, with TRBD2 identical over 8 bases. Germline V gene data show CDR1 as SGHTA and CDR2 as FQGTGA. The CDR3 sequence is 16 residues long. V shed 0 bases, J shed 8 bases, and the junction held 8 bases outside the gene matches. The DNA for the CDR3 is TGTGCCAGCAGCTTAACCGGGACTAGTATTTGGGGGGAGCTGTTTTTT. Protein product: CASSLTGTSIWGELFF.

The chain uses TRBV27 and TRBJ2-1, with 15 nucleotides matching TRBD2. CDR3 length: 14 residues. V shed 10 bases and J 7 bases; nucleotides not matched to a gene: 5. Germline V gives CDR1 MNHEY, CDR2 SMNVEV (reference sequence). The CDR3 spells CATHGLAGGNEQFF. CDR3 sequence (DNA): TGTGCCACCCACGGACTAGCGGGGGGGAATGAGCAGTTCTTC.

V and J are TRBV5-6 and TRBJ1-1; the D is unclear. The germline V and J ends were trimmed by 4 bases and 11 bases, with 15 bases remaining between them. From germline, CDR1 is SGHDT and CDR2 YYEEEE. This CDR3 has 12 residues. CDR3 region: CASSPGSGYAFF. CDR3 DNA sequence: TGTGCCAGCAGCCCTGGGTCCGGGTATGCTTTCTTT.

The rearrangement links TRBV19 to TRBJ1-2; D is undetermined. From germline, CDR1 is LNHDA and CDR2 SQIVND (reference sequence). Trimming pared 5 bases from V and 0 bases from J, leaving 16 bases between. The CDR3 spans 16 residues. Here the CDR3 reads CASSFDIGRSNYGYTF. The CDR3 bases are TGTGCCAGTAGTTTTGACATCGGACGATCTAACTATGGCTACACCTTC.

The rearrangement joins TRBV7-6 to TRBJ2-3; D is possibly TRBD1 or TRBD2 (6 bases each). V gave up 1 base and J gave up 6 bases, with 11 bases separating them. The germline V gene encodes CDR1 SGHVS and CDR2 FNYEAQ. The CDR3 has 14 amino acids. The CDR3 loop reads CASSLVLGGDTQYF. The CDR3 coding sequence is TGTGCCAGCAGCTTAGTGCTAGGGGGGGATACGCAGTATTTT.

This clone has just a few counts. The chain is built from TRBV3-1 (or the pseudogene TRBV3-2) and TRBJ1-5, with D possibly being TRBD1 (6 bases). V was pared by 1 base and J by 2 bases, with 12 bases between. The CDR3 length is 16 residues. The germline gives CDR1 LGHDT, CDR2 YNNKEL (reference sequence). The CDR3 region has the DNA TGTGCCAGCAGCCAAGGGGGGGCAGGGGGCAATCAGCCCCAGCATTTT. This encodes CASSQGGAGGNQPQHF.

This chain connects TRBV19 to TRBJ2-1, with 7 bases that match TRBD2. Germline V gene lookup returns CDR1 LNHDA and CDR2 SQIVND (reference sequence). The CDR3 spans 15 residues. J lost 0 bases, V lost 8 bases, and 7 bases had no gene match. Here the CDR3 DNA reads TGTGCCAGTGGTTCGGGGGGACTCTCCTACAATGAGCAGTTCTTC. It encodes CASGSGGLSYNEQFF.

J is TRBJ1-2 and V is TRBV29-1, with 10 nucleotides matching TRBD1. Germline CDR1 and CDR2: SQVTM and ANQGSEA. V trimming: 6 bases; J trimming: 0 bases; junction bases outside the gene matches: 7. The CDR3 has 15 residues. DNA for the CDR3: TGCAGCGTCCAGATGACAGGGGGCTCTAACTATGGCTACACCTTC. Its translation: CSVQMTGGSNYGYTF.

CDR3 region: CASSLTRDRASPLHF. The DNA of the CDR3 is TGTGCCAGCAGCTTAACGCGGGACAGGGCCTCACCCCTCCACTTT. This chain connects TRBV7-9 to TRBJ1-6, with TRBD1 matching 9 bases. The CDR3 is 15 residues long. CDR1 is SEHNR, CDR2 FQNEAQ, per germline (reference sequence). J was trimmed by 10 bases and V by 2 bases; bases with no gene match: 6.

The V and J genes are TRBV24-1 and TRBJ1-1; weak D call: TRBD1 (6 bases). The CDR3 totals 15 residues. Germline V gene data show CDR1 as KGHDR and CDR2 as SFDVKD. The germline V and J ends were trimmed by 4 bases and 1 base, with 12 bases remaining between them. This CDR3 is CATSESGEGNTEAFF. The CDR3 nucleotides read TGTGCCACCAGTGAATCAGGGGAGGGGAACACTGAAGCTTTCTTT.

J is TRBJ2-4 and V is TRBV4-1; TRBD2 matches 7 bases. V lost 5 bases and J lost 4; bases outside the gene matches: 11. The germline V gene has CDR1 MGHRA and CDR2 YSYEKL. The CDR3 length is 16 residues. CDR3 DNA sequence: TGCGCCAGCAGCGTAGGCGGGGAGGGCCTGAAAAACATTCAGTACTTC. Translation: CASSVGGEGLKNIQYF.

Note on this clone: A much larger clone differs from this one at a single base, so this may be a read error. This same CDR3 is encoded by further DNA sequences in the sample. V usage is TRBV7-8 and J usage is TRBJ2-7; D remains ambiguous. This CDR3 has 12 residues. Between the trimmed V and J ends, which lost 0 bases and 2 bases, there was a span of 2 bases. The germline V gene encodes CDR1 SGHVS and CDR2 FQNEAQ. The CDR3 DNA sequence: TGTGCCAGCAGCTTAGCACCCTACGAGCAGTACTTC. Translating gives CASSLAPYEQYF.

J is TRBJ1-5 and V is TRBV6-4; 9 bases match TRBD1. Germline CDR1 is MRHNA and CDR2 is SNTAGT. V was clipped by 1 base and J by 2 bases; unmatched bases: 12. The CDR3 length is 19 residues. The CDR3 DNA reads TGTGCCAGCAGTGACTACTCGTGGACAGGGGTTTTGGGCAATCAGCCCCAGCATTTT. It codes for CASSDYSWTGVLGNQPQHF.

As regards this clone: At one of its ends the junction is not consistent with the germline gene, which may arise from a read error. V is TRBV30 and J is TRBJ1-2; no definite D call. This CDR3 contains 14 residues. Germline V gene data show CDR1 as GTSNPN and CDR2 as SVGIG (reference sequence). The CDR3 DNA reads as TGTGCCTGGAGTGTACATCGGGTACAGCCCCAGGACGCCTTC. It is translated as CAWSVHRVQPQDAF.

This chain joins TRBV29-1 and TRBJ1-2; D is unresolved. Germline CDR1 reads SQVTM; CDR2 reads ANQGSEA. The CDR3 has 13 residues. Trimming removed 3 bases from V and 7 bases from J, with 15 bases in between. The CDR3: CSVDSVNPGGYTF. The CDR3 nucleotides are TGCAGCGTTGACTCAGTCAACCCTGGTGGCTACACCTTC.

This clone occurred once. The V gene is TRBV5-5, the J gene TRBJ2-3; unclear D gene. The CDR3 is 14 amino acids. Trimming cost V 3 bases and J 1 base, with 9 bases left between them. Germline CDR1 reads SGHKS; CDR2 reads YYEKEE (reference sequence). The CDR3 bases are TGTGCCAGCAGCTCAGTTGGGGGCACAGATACGCAGTATTTT. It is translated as CASSSVGGTDTQYF.

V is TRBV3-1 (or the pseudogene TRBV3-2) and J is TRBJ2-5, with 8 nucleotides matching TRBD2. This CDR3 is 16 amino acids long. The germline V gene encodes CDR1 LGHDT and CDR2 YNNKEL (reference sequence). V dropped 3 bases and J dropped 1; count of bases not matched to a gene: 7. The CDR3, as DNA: TGTGCCAGCAGCCATTGGCGGGGGGCCCGCCAAGAGACCCAGTACTTC. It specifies CASSHWRGARQETQYF.

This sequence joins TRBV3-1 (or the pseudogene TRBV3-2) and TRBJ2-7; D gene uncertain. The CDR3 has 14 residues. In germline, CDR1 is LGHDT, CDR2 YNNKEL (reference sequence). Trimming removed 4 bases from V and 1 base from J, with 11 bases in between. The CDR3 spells CASSPMTESYEQYF. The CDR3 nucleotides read TGTGCCAGCAGCCCTATGACGGAGTCCTACGAGCAGTACTTC.

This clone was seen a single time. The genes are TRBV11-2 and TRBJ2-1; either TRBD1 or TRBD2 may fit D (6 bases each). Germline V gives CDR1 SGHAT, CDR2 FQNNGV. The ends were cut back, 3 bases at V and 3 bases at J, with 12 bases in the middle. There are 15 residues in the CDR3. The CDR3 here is CASSLEGGDYNEQFF. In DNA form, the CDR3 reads TGTGCCAGCAGCTTGGAGGGGGGCGACTACAATGAGCAGTTCTTC.

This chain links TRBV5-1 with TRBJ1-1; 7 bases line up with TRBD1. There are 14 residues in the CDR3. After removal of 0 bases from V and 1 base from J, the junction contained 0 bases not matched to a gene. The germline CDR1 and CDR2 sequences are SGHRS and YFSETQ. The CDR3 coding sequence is TGCGCCAGCAGCTTGGCAGGGGGGAACACTGAAGCTTTCTTT. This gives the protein CASSLAGGNTEAFF.

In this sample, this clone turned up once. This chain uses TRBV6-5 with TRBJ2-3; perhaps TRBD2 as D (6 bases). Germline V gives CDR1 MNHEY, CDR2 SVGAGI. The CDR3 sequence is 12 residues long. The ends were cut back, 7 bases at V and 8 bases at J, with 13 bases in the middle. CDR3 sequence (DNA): TGTGCCAGCACTTCCCCCGGGGGTACGCAGTATTTT. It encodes CASTSPGGTQYF.

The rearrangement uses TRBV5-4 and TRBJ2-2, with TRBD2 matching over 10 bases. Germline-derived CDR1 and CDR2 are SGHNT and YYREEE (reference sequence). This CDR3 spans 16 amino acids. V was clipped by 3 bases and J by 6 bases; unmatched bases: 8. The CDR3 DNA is TGTGCCAGCAGCTATCCTAGCGGGAGACTCTCCGGGGAGCTGTTTTTT. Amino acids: CASSYPSGRLSGELFF.

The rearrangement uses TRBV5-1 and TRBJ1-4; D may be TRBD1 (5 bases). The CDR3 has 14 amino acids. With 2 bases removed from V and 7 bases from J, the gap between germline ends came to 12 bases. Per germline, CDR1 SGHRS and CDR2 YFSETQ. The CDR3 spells CASSFYGGSEKLFF. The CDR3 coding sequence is TGCGCCAGCAGCTTTTACGGGGGTAGTGAAAAACTGTTTTTT.

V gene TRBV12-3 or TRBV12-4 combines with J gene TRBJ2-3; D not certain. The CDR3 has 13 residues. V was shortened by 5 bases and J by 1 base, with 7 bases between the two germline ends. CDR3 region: CASSLEGTDTQYF. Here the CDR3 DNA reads TGTGCCAGCAGTCTGGAAGGCACAGATACGCAGTATTTT.

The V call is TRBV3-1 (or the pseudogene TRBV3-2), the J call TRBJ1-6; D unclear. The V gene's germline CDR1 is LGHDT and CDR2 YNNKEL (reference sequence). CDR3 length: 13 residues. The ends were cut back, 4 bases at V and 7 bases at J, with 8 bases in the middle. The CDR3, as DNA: TGTGCCAGCAGCCCCTCAGTGAATTCACCCCTCCACTTT. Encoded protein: CASSPSVNSPLHF.